A selection of T cell receptor beta chains follows, all from one sample in a study of shared clonotypes between healthy human individuals. Here immunoSEQ multiplex PCR was the method, and the copy in TCRdb shows in-frame clones only, minus some. The sample yields hundreds of thousands of clones, around 92% seen once. Material for sequencing was naive CD8+ T cells sorted from blood. The source of these receptors is a man aged 25 to 40 in good health. Each CDR3 is given with its conserved first and last residue. D genes are given only for firm matches. The size field is filled for only some rows; it gives once, few, many or a size class.

D,V,size,length,J,DNA,CDR3
TRBD2,TRBV6-5,.,13,TRBJ2-7,TGTGCCGGGGGGGGGACTAGCTCCTACGAGCAGTACTTC,CAGGGTSSYEQYF
.,TRBV7-9,.,15,TRBJ2-5,TGTGCCAGCAGCTTAGCAGGCCGGGGGCAAGAGACCCAGTACTTC,CASSLAGRGQETQYF
TRBD2,TRBV5-1,.,17,TRBJ2-3,TGCGCCAGCCGACGGACTCTAGCGGATAGGTCAACAGATACGCAGTATTTT,CASRRTLADRSTDTQYF
.,TRBV28,.,16,TRBJ2-7,TGTGCCAGCAGTTTCGGTCAGTCCAAGGATCCCTACGAGCAGTACTTC,CASSFGQSKDPYEQYF
TRBD2,TRBV4-2,.,18,TRBJ2-3,TGTGCCAGCAGCCAAGATATTCCTAGCGGGACAAGCACAGATACGCAGTATTTT,CASSQDIPSGTSTDTQYF
TRBD2,TRBV29-1,.,13,TRBJ2-1,TGCAGCGTTGGTCTAGCGGATGACAATGAGCAGTTCTTC,CSVGLADDNEQFF
.,TRBV29-1,.,12,TRBJ2-7,TGCAGCGTTGTGATGCCGCGGGGCGAGCAGTACTTC,CSVVMPRGEQYF
.,TRBV9,.,13,TRBJ2-7,TGTGCCAGCAGCGGAGACTACACCTACGAGCAGTACTTC,CASSGDYTYEQYF
TRBD1,TRBV7-9,.,15,TRBJ1-1,TGTGCCAGCAGCCCGGACGTCGACAGGGGTGCTAAAGCTTTCTTT,CASSPDVDRGAKAFF
.,TRBV11-2,.,14,TRBJ1-1,TGTGCCAGCAGCTTAGGGATGGAGGGTAATGAAGCTTTCTTT,CASSLGMEGNEAFF
.,TRBV5-6,once,13,TRBJ2-7,TGTGCCAGCAAAGACAGGAATTGGTACGAGCAGTACTTC,CASKDRNWYEQYF
.,TRBV25-1,once,14,TRBJ2-5,TGTGCCAGCAATTACGGACTTACACAAGAGACCCAGTACTTC,CASNYGLTQETQYF
.,TRBV7-8,.,14,TRBJ1-1,TGTGCCAGCAGCATTAGTAGTTTGAGAACTGAAGCTTTCTTT,CASSISSLRTEAFF
TRBD2,TRBV18,.,18,TRBJ2-2,TGTGCCAGCTCTCCCGGACTAGCGGGCCAGACGAACACCGGGGAGCTGTTTTTT,CASSPGLAGQTNTGELFF
TRBD2,TRBV6-7,once,19,TRBJ2-6,TGTGCCAGCAGTTACTCTAGAGCGGGACCTCTCTCTGGGGCCAACGTCCTGACTTTC,CASSYSRAGPLSGANVLTF
.,TRBV14,.,13,TRBJ2-2,TGTGCCAGCAGTTTTTTTCGGACCGGGGAGCTGTTTTTT,CASSFFRTGELFF
.,TRBV5-6,few,11,TRBJ2-1,TGTGCCAGCAGCTTCCACAATGAGCAGTTCTTC,CASSFHNEQFF
TRBD1,TRBV19,.,13,TRBJ1-4,TGTGCCAGTAGTATAGTCCCGACAGGGGTCCTGTTTTTT,CASSIVPTGVLFF
.,TRBV27,once,15,TRBJ2-1,TGTGCCAGCAGTCCCCGACTAAGGCCGGGGTCTGAGCAGTTCTTC,CASSPRLRPGSEQFF
TRBD1,TRBV5-1,.,14,TRBJ2-7,TGCGCCAGCAGCTTGGAATGGGACAGGGACGAGCAGTACTTC,CASSLEWDRDEQYF
TRBD2,TRBV19,.,17,TRBJ2-1,TGTGCCACCGCCGAGGGTAGCGGGGACCCCTCCTACAATGAGCAGTTCTTC,CATAEGSGDPSYNEQFF
.,TRBV18,.,16,TRBJ2-7,TGTGCCAGCTCACCAAGTCCTGGTCTAGCAAACTACGAGCAGTACTTC,CASSPSPGLANYEQYF
.,TRBV7-9,.,15,TRBJ2-5,TGTGCCAGCAGCACCCCCGGGGCCGCCTCAGAGACCCAGTACTTC,CASSTPGAASETQYF
.,TRBV11-2,.,12,TRBJ2-7,TGTGCCAGCAGCTTACTTCTAACCGAGCAGTACTTC,CASSLLLTEQYF
TRBD2,TRBV28,.,17,TRBJ2-1,TGTGCCAGCAGTTTATGGAGGCGGGAGGGCCGTTTTAATGAGCAGTTCTTC,CASSLWRREGRFNEQFF
TRBD1,TRBV25-1,once,14,TRBJ2-1,TGTGCCAGCTTGGGACAGGGAGCTTACAATGAGCAGTTCTTC,CASLGQGAYNEQFF
.,TRBV28,.,15,TRBJ2-2,TGTGCCAGCAGTTTTCGGGGGTCGAACACCGGGGAGCTGTTTTTT,CASSFRGSNTGELFF
.,TRBV28,.,16,TRBJ2-7,TGTGCCAGCAGTTTATCTCGGTCAAAGAGCTCCTACGAGCAGTACTTC,CASSLSRSKSSYEQYF
.,TRBV7-9,.,15,TRBJ2-1,TGTGCCAGCAGGGATTCTAGGGTCCATATGGATGAGCAGTTCTTC,CASRDSRVHMDEQFF
.,TRBV5-6,.,12,TRBJ2-7,TGTGCCAGCAAGCAGGGGCTAAACGAGCAGTACTTC,CASKQGLNEQYF
TRBD2,TRBV12-5,.,15,TRBJ2-3,TGTGCTAGTGGAGCCGGGACTAGTGTCCCAGATACGCAGTATTTT,CASGAGTSVPDTQYF
.,TRBV4-1,.,12,TRBJ2-1,TGCGCCAGCAGCCAAGCGAGAGGGCCGCAGTTCTTC,CASSQARGPQFF
.,TRBV10-2,once,12,TRBJ2-3,TGCGCCAGCAGTGAGACAAGATTTCCGCAGTATTTT,CASSETRFPQYF
.,TRBV7-6,.,14,TRBJ2-7,TGTGCCAGCAGCTTAGCTGGGGGGCTCCACGAGCAGTACTTC,CASSLAGGLHEQYF
TRBD1,TRBV6-7,few,14,TRBJ1-2,TGTGCCAGCACTAGGACAGGGTACAGCTATGGCTACACCTTC,CASTRTGYSYGYTF
TRBD1,TRBV9,.,14,TRBJ2-7,TGTGCCAGCAGCGTAACAGGGGGCTCCTACGAGCAGTACTTC,CASSVTGGSYEQYF
TRBD1,TRBV9,.,16,TRBJ2-7,TGTGCCAGCAGCGTGGCGGACAGGGGGATCCTGGGCGAGCAGTACTTC,CASSVADRGILGEQYF
.,TRBV7-9,.,14,TRBJ2-3,TGTGCCAGCAGCTTTGGGGGCGAAACAGATACGCAGTATTTT,CASSFGGETDTQYF
.,TRBV27,.,16,TRBJ2-7,TGTGCCAGCAGTTTAATGGTCGGGAGTGCCTTCCACGAGCAGTACTTC,CASSLMVGSAFHEQYF
.,TRBV7-9,.,15,TRBJ2-7,TGTGCCAGCAGCTTAGTTGAGGGCCGACCCTACGAGCAGTACTTC,CASSLVEGRPYEQYF
.,TRBV7-8,.,15,TRBJ1-5,TGTGCCAGCAGCCCCGTTGGGGGAAGCAATCAGCCCCAGCATTTT,CASSPVGGSNQPQHF
.,TRBV29-1,once,16,TRBJ2-6,TGCAGCGTTGAGGACCCTGGACAGTTTGGGGCCAACGTCCTGACTTTC,CSVEDPGQFGANVLTF
.,TRBV27,once,16,TRBJ2-2,TGTGCCAGCAGTTTATCGATCGAACGGGACACCGGGGAGCTGTTTTTT,CASSLSIERDTGELFF
.,TRBV28,.,16,TRBJ2-2,TGTGCCAGCAGTTTTGAGCGGGTCCCTAACACCGGGGAGCTGTTTTTT,CASSFERVPNTGELFF
.,TRBV18,.,16,TRBJ1-3,TGTGCCAGCTCTTACTCTGACGGTGACTCTGGAAACACCATATATTTT,CASSYSDGDSGNTIYF
TRBD2,TRBV6-1,.,13,TRBJ2-1,TGTGCCAGCAGACCCAGGACTAGCGATGAGCAGTTCTTC,CASRPRTSDEQFF
.,TRBV19,.,14,TRBJ2-7,TGTGCCAGTGCCGACATCCACAGGTCCTACGAGCAGTACTTC,CASADIHRSYEQYF
.,TRBV4-1,.,14,TRBJ2-5,TGCGCCAGCAGCCAACCGGGGGCGCGGGAGACCCAGTACTTC,CASSQPGARETQYF
.,TRBV5-1,.,15,TRBJ2-2,TGCGCCAGCAGCTTAAGGCCGGGACCGACCGGGGAGCTGTTTTTT,CASSLRPGPTGELFF
TRBD1,TRBV11-3,.,13,TRBJ2-7,TGTGCCAGCCGAGAGGGGGCTGGCCACGAGCAGTACTTC,CASREGAGHEQYF
.,TRBV4-3,.,15,TRBJ2-1,TGCGCCAGCAGCCTCCAGCGGACGTCCGACAATGAGCAGTTCTTC,CASSLQRTSDNEQFF